The 18 T cell receptor beta chains below were found in one sample sequenced in a study of blood T cell repertoires in COVID-19 (dated by TCRdb to the early 2020s). To prepare the library, the immunoSEQ multiplex PCR assay was applied. TCRdb took this table from immuneACCESS and kept in-frame rearrangements with V and J called. Such tables lack part of the clones; where checked against another copy, unresolved V genes explain under half of the gap, and the rest is unexplained. The sample includes 200,000 to 250,000 clones, with about 86% observed a single time. The top ten clonotypes cover roughly 1.5% of the sample. The sample was peripheral blood. These TCRs come from a man younger than 35 with active or convalescent COVID-19.

CDR3 loop: CSVVTSGYEQYF. Here the CDR3 DNA reads TGCAGCGTTGTGACTAGCGGCTACGAGCAGTACTTC. The gene calls are TRBV29-1 and TRBJ2-7, with 9 bases matching TRBD2. CDR1 is SQVTM and CDR2 is ANQGSEA in the germline V gene. CDR3 size: 12 residues. Losses at the gene ends were 4 bases for V and 3 bases for J; bases not matched to a gene: 1.

CDR3 protein: CASTLKQGTEAFF. Here the CDR3 DNA reads TGTGCCAGCACTTTAAAACAGGGGACTGAAGCTTTCTTT. V usage is TRBV7-8 and J usage is TRBJ1-1; 7 bases match TRBD1. The CDR3 sequence is 13 residues long. Germline CDR1 SGHVS, CDR2 FQNEAQ. The V segment lost 7 bases and the J segment 5 bases; nucleotides outside the gene matches: 7.

V usage is TRBV6-2 or TRBV6-3 and J usage is TRBJ2-1; 7 nucleotides line up with TRBD2. CDR1 MNHEY and CDR2 SVGEGT come from the germline V gene. J gave up 1 base and V 0 bases, and 3 bases lay outside the gene matches. CDR3 length: 16 residues. The CDR3 reads CASSYSTSASYNEQFF. The CDR3 DNA sequence: TGTGCCAGCAGTTACTCTACTAGCGCATCCTACAATGAGCAGTTCTTC.

V gene TRBV29-1 combines with J gene TRBJ1-1; D unresolved. V lost 7 bases and J 4 bases, leaving 16 bases between the germline ends. The length of the CDR3 is 13 residues. The germline V gene encodes CDR1 SQVTM and CDR2 ANQGSEA. The chain's CDR3 is CSARLHSGTEAFF. In DNA form, the CDR3 reads TGCAGCGCCCGCTTACACTCAGGCACTGAAGCTTTCTTT. Drawing the rest from reference TRBV29-1 and TRBJ1-1, the complete variable domain is SAVISQKPSRDICQRGTSLTIQCQVDSQVTMMFWYRQQPGQSLTLIATANQGSEATYESGFVIDKFPISRPNLTFSTLTVSNMSPEDSSIYLCSARLHSGTEAFFGQGTRLTVV.

The rearrangement uses TRBV7-2 and TRBJ2-7; D possibly corresponds to TRBD2 (6 bases). CDR1 and CDR2 (germline): SGHTA, FQGNSA. The V and J ends lost 1 base and 3 bases respectively, with 10 bases between them. The CDR3 has 14 amino acids. The CDR3 loop is CASSLVGLFYEQYF. The CDR3, as DNA: TGTGCCAGCAGCTTAGTGGGACTTTTCTACGAGCAGTACTTC.

V usage is TRBV28 and J usage is TRBJ1-4; tentative D call: TRBD1 (6 bases). The CDR3 has 15 amino acids. Germline lookup yields CDR1 MDHEN and CDR2 SYDVKM. The germline V and J ends were trimmed by 3 bases and 10 bases, with 18 bases remaining between them. The CDR3 loop is CASSFPGAGVGKLFF. For the CDR3, the DNA is TGTGCCAGCAGTTTTCCGGGGGCGGGAGTTGGAAAACTGTTTTTT.

The chain couples TRBV6-5 to TRBJ2-1, with D perhaps matching TRBD2 (5 bases). Germline CDR1 and CDR2: MNHEY and SVGAGI. Trimming shortened V by 6 bases and J by 5 bases, and 17 bases separated the two germline ends. This CDR3 contains 15 residues. The CDR3 protein is CASSRMLATNNEQFF. CDR3 DNA: TGTGCCAGCAGCAGAATGCTAGCTACTAACAATGAGCAGTTCTTC.

The genes are TRBV19 and TRBJ2-7; perhaps TRBD2 as D (7 bases). The germline CDR1 and CDR2 sequences are LNHDA and SQIVND (reference sequence). This CDR3 is built from 13 residues. The V gene lost 6 bases and the J gene lost 6 bases, with 15 bases spanning the gap. The DNA of the CDR3 is TGTGCCAGTAGAGGTCGGGGGGCGATCGAGCAGTACTTC. This gives the protein CASRGRGAIEQYF. The whole variable domain, filled in from reference TRBV19 and TRBJ2-7, reads DGGITQSPKYLFRKEGQNVTLSCEQNLNHDAMYWYRQDPGQGLRLIYYSQIVNDFQKGDIAEGYSVSREKKESFPLTVTSAQKNPTAFYLCASRGRGAIEQYFGPGTRLTVT.

Turning to this clone: Sequence at one end of the junction differs from germline and may be a read error. The chain carries TRBV28 and TRBJ2-7; possibly TRBD1 for D (5 bases). The CDR3 extends over 18 amino acids. Germline CDR1 and CDR2: MDHEN and SYDVKM. The CDR3 region has the DNA TGTGCCAGCAGTCTTCTCAGGTCAATCAGGGCCCCCTCCAACGAGCAGTACTTC. Amino acids: CASSLLRSIRAPSNEQYF.

The chain has TRBV7-6 and TRBJ2-1, with a possible D match to TRBD2 (5 bases). V lost 0 bases to trimming and J lost 0 bases, with 12 bases between them. The CDR3 runs to 17 residues. Germline loops: CDR1 SGHVS, CDR2 FNYEAQ. CDR3 in DNA: TGTGCCAGCAGCTTAGCGCCTGTGGGGAGCTCCTACAATGAGCAGTTCTTC. This encodes CASSLAPVGSSYNEQFF. Supplemented by reference TRBV7-6 and TRBJ2-1, the full variable domain reads GAGVSQSPRYKVTKRGQDVALRCDPISGHVSLYWYRQALGQGPEFLTYFNYEAQQDKSGLPNDRFSAERPEGSISTLTIQRTEQRDSAMYRCASSLAPVGSSYNEQFFGPGTRLTVL.

V gene TRBV9 combines with J gene TRBJ2-7, with TRBD1 matching over 7 bases. This CDR3 spans 15 amino acids. After removal of 0 bases from V and 0 bases from J, the junction contained 3 bases not matched to a gene. CDR1 SGDLS and CDR2 YYNGEE come from the germline V gene. Here the CDR3 reads CASSVDGDSSYEQYF. The CDR3 DNA reads as TGTGCCAGCAGCGTAGATGGGGACAGCTCCTACGAGCAGTACTTC.

The chain links TRBV6-2 or TRBV6-3 to TRBJ1-5; 7 bases map to TRBD1. The CDR3 is 17 amino acids. The V segment lost 0 bases and the J segment 7 bases; nucleotides outside the gene matches: 12. Germline V gene data show CDR1 as MNHEY and CDR2 as SVGEGT. DNA for the CDR3: TGTGCCAGCAGTTACTCAAGGCAGGGGGTATCTGGACAGCCCCAGCATTTT. It encodes CASSYSRQGVSGQPQHF.

This chain uses TRBV5-4 with TRBJ2-7, with D possibly matching TRBD2 (5 bases). V lost 4 bases and J lost 1, with 18 bases in between. Per the germline V gene, CDR1 is SGHNT and CDR2 is YYREEE (reference sequence). There are 16 residues in the CDR3. The CDR3: CASSPSSVAPSYEQYF. The CDR3 DNA reads as TGTGCCAGCAGCCCCTCAAGCGTAGCGCCGTCCTACGAGCAGTACTTC.

V and J are TRBV11-3 and TRBJ2-1, with 12 positions matching TRBD2. The CDR3 covers 17 residues. V was pared by 1 base and J by 6 bases, with 7 bases of the junction left unmatched. Germline CDR1 SGHNT, CDR2 YENEEA. Here the CDR3 reads CASSLGTSGNAVNEQFF. The CDR3 coding sequence is TGTGCCAGCAGCTTAGGGACTAGCGGGAACGCGGTCAATGAGCAGTTCTTC.

This clone is a singleton in its sample. The chain carries TRBV7-2 and TRBJ1-1; 7 nucleotides line up with TRBD1. V gave up 10 bases and J gave up 1 base; unmatched junction bases: 9. This CDR3 contains 14 residues. Germline CDR1 reads SGHTA; CDR2 reads FQGNSA. CDR3 residues: CANQRDSGNTEAFF. The CDR3 DNA sequence: TGTGCCAACCAACGGGACAGCGGGAACACTGAAGCTTTCTTT.

The rearrangement joins TRBV6-5 to TRBJ2-7, with 10 bases fitting TRBD2. The V gene end was trimmed by 1 base and the J gene end by 4 bases; junction bases not matched to a gene: 4. This CDR3 has 15 amino acids. Looked up from germline, CDR1 is MNHEY and CDR2 is SVGAGI. The CDR3 region has the DNA TGTGCCAGCAGTTACTATGCTAGCGGGAGTTACGAGCAGTACTTC. Encoded protein: CASSYYASGSYEQYF.

This clone was seen a few times. J is TRBJ2-3 and V is TRBV15, with 7 bases identical to TRBD1. Per germline, CDR1 LNHNV and CDR2 YYDKDF (reference sequence). V trimming: 5 bases; J trimming: 0 bases; junction bases outside the gene matches: 8. The CDR3 is 16 amino acids. The DNA for the CDR3 is TGTGCCACCAGCGAGGGGACAGCGTCTAGCACAGATACGCAGTATTTT. This translates into CATSEGTASSTDTQYF.

The CDR3 region has the DNA TGTGCCAGCAGTGCCCAGGGGGAAACTGAAGCTTTCTTT. It is translated as CASSAQGETEAFF. The chain has TRBV2 and TRBJ1-1; 7 bases align to TRBD1. The V gene's germline CDR1 is SNHLY and CDR2 FYNNEI. The CDR3 is 13 amino acids. The V gene end was trimmed by 4 bases and the J gene end by 5 bases; junction bases not matched to a gene: 4.